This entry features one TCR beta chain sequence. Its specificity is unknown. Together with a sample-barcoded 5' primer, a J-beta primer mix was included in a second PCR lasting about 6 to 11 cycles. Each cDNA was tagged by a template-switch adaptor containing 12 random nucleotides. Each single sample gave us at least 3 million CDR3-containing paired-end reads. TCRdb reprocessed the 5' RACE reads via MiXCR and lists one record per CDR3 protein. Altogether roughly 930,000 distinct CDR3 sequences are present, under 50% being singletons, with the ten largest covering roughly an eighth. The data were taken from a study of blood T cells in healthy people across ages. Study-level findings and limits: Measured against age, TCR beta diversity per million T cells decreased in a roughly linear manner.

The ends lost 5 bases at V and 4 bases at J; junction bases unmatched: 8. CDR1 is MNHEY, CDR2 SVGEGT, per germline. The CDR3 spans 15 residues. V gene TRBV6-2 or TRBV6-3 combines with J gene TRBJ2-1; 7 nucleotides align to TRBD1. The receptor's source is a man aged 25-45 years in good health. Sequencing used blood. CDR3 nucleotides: TGTGCCAGCAGTCAAGGGGGCCCCCAATACAATGAGCAGTTCTTC. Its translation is CASSQGGPQYNEQFF.